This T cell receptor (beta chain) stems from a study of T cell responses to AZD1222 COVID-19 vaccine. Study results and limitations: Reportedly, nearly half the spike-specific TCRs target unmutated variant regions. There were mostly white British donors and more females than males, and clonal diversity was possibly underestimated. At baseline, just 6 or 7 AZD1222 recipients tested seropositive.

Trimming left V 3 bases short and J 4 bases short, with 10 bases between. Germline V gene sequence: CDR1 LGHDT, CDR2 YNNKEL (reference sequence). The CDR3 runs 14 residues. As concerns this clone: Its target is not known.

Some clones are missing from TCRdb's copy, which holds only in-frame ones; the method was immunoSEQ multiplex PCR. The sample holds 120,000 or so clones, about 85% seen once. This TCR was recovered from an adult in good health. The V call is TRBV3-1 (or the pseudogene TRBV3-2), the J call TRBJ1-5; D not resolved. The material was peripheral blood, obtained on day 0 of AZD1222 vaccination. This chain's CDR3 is CASSQNSGNQPQHF. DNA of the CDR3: TGTGCCAGCAGCCAGAATTCGGGTAATCAGCCCCAGCATTTT.